This entry lists 27 T cell receptor beta chains sequenced from one sample in a study of shared clonotypes between healthy human individuals. In the naive CD8 group, cells lacked CD45RO and were positively selected for CCR7, so terminally differentiated effector memory CD45RA+ cells were left out. Using immunoSEQ multiplex PCR, the repertoire was profiled, and TCRdb retains in-frame clones only, with some absent. Among approximately 590,000 clones, 95% were seen once, and the ten largest hold less than 0.13%. The sequenced material came from naive CD8+ T cells sorted from blood. Receptors were obtained from a woman aged 25-40 years in good health.

The CDR3 region is CASSLGPGSLAGSYEQYF. In DNA, the CDR3 is TGTGCCAGCAGTTTAGGGCCGGGGAGCCTAGCGGGCTCCTACGAGCAGTACTTC. The chain has TRBV27 and TRBJ2-5; 8 bases agree with TRBD2. The J call may be faulty, since TRBJ2-7 better matches the DNA end. CDR1 is MNHEY, CDR2 SMNVEV, per germline (reference sequence). There are 18 residues in the CDR3.

With respect to this clone: Other DNA sequences in the sample encode the same CDR3. The chain carries TRBV27 and TRBJ2-1, with TRBD1 matching over 9 bases. Germline values: CDR1 MNHEY, CDR2 SMNVEV (reference sequence). The CDR3 is made up of 14 amino acids. The V gene end was trimmed by 4 bases and the J gene end by 5 bases; junction bases not matched to a gene: 3. This chain's CDR3 is CASSSGQGNNEQFF. The CDR3 DNA follows: TGTGCCAGCAGTTCGGGACAGGGCAACAATGAGCAGTTCTTC.

This clone appeared a single time. The chain combines TRBV4-2 with TRBJ2-5; 7 nucleotides align to TRBD2. With 3 bases clipped from V and 1 base from J, the junction kept 8 bases outside the gene matches. From germline, CDR1 is LGHNA and CDR2 YNFKEQ. This CDR3 spans 16 amino acids. The CDR3: CASSHGGGSGQETQYF. CDR3 coding DNA: TGTGCCAGCAGCCACGGTGGCGGGAGCGGCCAAGAGACCCAGTACTTC.

J is TRBJ2-4 and V is TRBV6-4, with 7 bases fitting TRBD2. V shed 0 bases and J 1 base; nucleotides not matched to a gene: 3. Germline V gene sequence: CDR1 MRHNA, CDR2 SNTAGT. This CDR3 region has 16 residues. This CDR3 is CASSDSGRRAKNIQYF. Here the CDR3 DNA reads TGTGCCAGCAGTGACTCCGGGAGGAGGGCCAAAAACATTCAGTACTTC.

The chain employs TRBV7-6 and TRBJ2-5, with a possible D match to TRBD1 (6 bases). Trimming took 2 bases from V and 4 from J, leaving 20 bases between them. This CDR3 is built from 17 residues. Germline V gives CDR1 SGHVS, CDR2 FNYEAQ. The CDR3 region is CASSLSPVAGDAETQYF. In nucleotides, the CDR3 is TGTGCCAGCAGCTTAAGCCCCGTCGCAGGGGACGCAGAGACCCAGTACTTC. The full variable domain, in which reference TRBV7-6 and TRBJ2-5 provide the parts outside the CDR3, is GAGVSQSPRYKVTKRGQDVALRCDPISGHVSLYWYRQALGQGPEFLTYFNYEAQQDKSGLPNDRFSAERPEGSISTLTIQRTEQRDSAMYRCASSLSPVAGDAETQYFGPGTRLLVL.

This clone was picked up one time. This chain links TRBV6-5 with TRBJ2-3; D remains ambiguous. Trimming pared 0 bases from V and 9 bases from J, leaving 16 bases between. The CDR3 extends over 15 amino acids. Germline CDR1 MNHEY, CDR2 SVGAGI. CDR3 bases: TGTGCCAGCAGTTACTCAACCCCCCCGGACGAAACGCAGTATTTT. Its protein is CASSYSTPPDETQYF.

The chain is built from TRBV4-2 and TRBJ1-2, with 7 bases that match TRBD1. Germline trimming cut 1 base from V and 10 bases from J; bases unmatched to any gene: 9. This CDR3 region has 14 residues. The V gene's germline CDR1 is LGHNA and CDR2 YNFKEQ. This CDR3 reads CASSQVLLDRHYTF. CDR3 coding DNA: TGTGCCAGCAGCCAAGTCCTCCTGGACAGGCACTACACCTTC.

The chain combines TRBV11-1 with TRBJ2-3; tentative D call: TRBD1 (6 bases). V shed 4 bases and J shed 3 bases, with 14 bases lying between them. CDR1 SGHAT and CDR2 FQDESV come from the germline V gene (reference sequence). The CDR3 sequence is 15 residues long. The CDR3 loop is CASSSPGHETDTQYF. The CDR3 DNA is TGTGCCAGCAGCTCCCCGGGACACGAGACAGATACGCAGTATTTT.

The chain recombines TRBV6-1 with TRBJ2-1; TRBD1 matches at 7 bases. Germline V gene lookup returns CDR1 MNHNS and CDR2 SASEGT. This CDR3 spans 16 amino acids. The V segment lost 4 bases and the J segment 3 bases; nucleotides outside the gene matches: 9. The CDR3: CASSVPGTVHYNEQFF. Here the CDR3 DNA reads TGTGCCAGCAGTGTCCCCGGGACAGTTCACTACAATGAGCAGTTCTTC.

The CDR3 DNA sequence: TGTGCCAGCAGTTTTGGGCCCTGGGGCGTAGGCACCGGGGAGCTGTTTTTT. As protein: CASSFGPWGVGTGELFF. The V call is TRBV27, the J call TRBJ2-2, with D perhaps TRBD1 (5 bases). The V and J ends lost 3 bases and 4 bases respectively, with 18 bases between them. The V gene's germline CDR1 is MNHEY and CDR2 SMNVEV (reference sequence). The CDR3 loop spans 17 amino acids.

The chain joins TRBV13 to TRBJ2-2; D not certain. CDR1 is PRHDT and CDR2 is FYEKMQ in the germline V gene (reference sequence). CDR3 length: 14 residues. V was clipped by 4 bases and J by 6 bases, with 12 bases between them. The CDR3 DNA reads as TGTGCCAGCAGCTCATCTTACTATGCCGGGGAGCTGTTTTTT. Encoded protein: CASSSSYYAGELFF.

The V and J genes are TRBV2 and TRBJ1-5, with D possibly TRBD1 on 6 matching bases. The length of the CDR3 is 14 residues. Germline lookup yields CDR1 SNHLY and CDR2 FYNNEI. Trimming removed 4 bases from V and 7 bases from J, with 14 bases in between. The CDR3 spells CASSGEQGNQPQHF. The CDR3, as DNA: TGTGCCAGCAGTGGGGAACAGGGAAACCAGCCCCAGCATTTT.

With regard to this clone: The sample has other DNA sequences that encode this CDR3 too. In DNA form, the CDR3 reads TGTGCCAGCAGTTTTGGGGGTTCGGATGAGCAGTTCTTC. This encodes CASSFGGSDEQFF. The chain employs TRBV27 and TRBJ2-1; D tentatively fits TRBD1 or TRBD2 (5 bases each). Germline V gives CDR1 MNHEY, CDR2 SMNVEV (reference sequence). Trimming left V 3 bases short and J 8 bases short, with 11 bases between. CDR3 length equals 13 residues.

The chain uses TRBV10-3 and TRBJ1-1; the D gene is possibly TRBD1 (5 bases). The CDR3 has 11 amino acids. CDR1 and CDR2 (germline): ENHRY, SYGVKD. V was cut by 3 bases and J by 10 bases, with 9 bases left in between. CDR3 amino acids: CAISEFGGAFF. CDR3 in DNA: TGTGCCATCAGTGAATTTGGGGGAGCTTTCTTT.

As for this clone: The sample has other DNA sequences that encode this CDR3 too. V and J are TRBV29-1 and TRBJ2-7; 7 bases line up with TRBD1. The CDR3 consists of 13 residues. J was trimmed by 0 bases and V by 5 bases; bases with no gene match: 4. Per germline, CDR1 SQVTM and CDR2 ANQGSEA. The CDR3 reads CSVRTGSSYEQYF. The CDR3 region has the DNA TGCAGCGTTCGGACAGGCAGCTCCTACGAGCAGTACTTC.

This clone was detected once. The chain links TRBV7-8 to TRBJ1-1; D is perhaps TRBD1 (5 bases). V shed 4 bases and J shed 0 bases, with 12 bases lying between them. Germline V gene lookup returns CDR1 SGHVS and CDR2 FQNEAQ. This CDR3 region has 15 residues. The CDR3, as DNA: TGTGCCAGCAGCTATTGGGAGACAGTGAACACTGAAGCTTTCTTT. This sequence encodes CASSYWETVNTEAFF.

The V call is TRBV25-1, the J call TRBJ1-2; 8 nucleotides line up with TRBD1. Germline CDR1 and CDR2: MGHDK and SYGVNS. V shed 7 bases, J shed 4 bases, and the junction held 8 bases outside the gene matches. This CDR3 is built from 14 residues. The CDR3 region has the DNA TGTGCCAGCACCCCTTTGACAGGGGCCTATGGCTACACCTTC. Its translation is CASTPLTGAYGYTF.

The CDR3 DNA sequence: TGTGCCAGCGGGGGGCTCCCTGATACCTACGAGCAGTACTTC. Protein product: CASGGLPDTYEQYF. V is TRBV6-1 and J is TRBJ2-7; D could derive from TRBD1 or TRBD2 (6 bases each). Trimming left V 8 bases short and J 2 bases short, with 16 bases between. Per the germline V gene, CDR1 is MNHNS and CDR2 is SASEGT. The CDR3 runs to 14 residues.

V is TRBV28 and J is TRBJ1-2, with D perhaps TRBD1 (5 bases). This CDR3 region has 12 residues. Germline assignment: CDR1 MDHEN and CDR2 SYDVKM. Deletions cut 8 bases from V and 7 bases from J, with 14 bases between. The CDR3 protein is CASQGTGLGYTF. The DNA for the CDR3 is TGTGCCAGCCAGGGCACGGGGCTTGGCTACACCTTC.

The V call is TRBV5-1, the J call TRBJ2-7; D possibly matches TRBD1 or TRBD2 (5 bases each). The CDR3 has 15 amino acids. Trimming took 0 bases from V and 2 from J, leaving 12 bases between them. Germline V CDR1 and CDR2: SGHRS, YFSETQ. CDR3 DNA: TGCGCCAGCAGCTTGGTCGTTGGGGACCCCTACGAGCAGTACTTC. It translates to CASSLVVGDPYEQYF.

A single count supports this clone. The chain joins TRBV4-1 to TRBJ1-2; possible D gene TRBD1, 5 bases. V lost 5 bases, J lost 8 bases, and 24 bases lay in between. The CDR3 length is 16 residues. CDR1 and CDR2 from the germline V gene are MGHRA and YSYEKL. The CDR3 reads CASSWGAGDRAYGYTF. Here the CDR3 DNA reads TGCGCCAGCAGCTGGGGCGCGGGAGATAGGGCCTACGGCTACACCTTC.

The chain joins TRBV27 to TRBJ2-1, with 7 bases fitting TRBD1. V dropped 5 bases and J dropped 9; count of bases not matched to a gene: 13. The CDR3 has 15 residues. Germline lookup yields CDR1 MNHEY and CDR2 SMNVEV (reference sequence). As DNA, the CDR3 is TGTGCCAGCAGTGCCCAACAAGGGGGCTGGGGTGAGCAGTTCTTC. Protein product: CASSAQQGGWGEQFF.

The CDR3 DNA reads as TGCAGCGTTGAAGTGCCCGGGATCTCCTACGAGCAGTACTTC. It is translated as CSVEVPGISYEQYF. V and J are TRBV29-1 and TRBJ2-7; maybe TRBD2 (5 bases). Per the germline V gene, CDR1 is SQVTM and CDR2 is ANQGSEA. This CDR3 spans 14 amino acids. Between the trimmed V and J ends, which lost 1 base and 0 bases, there was a span of 10 bases.

Details on this clone: The identical CDR3 is also encoded by other nucleotide sequences in the sample. The chain uses TRBV9 and TRBJ2-7, with 8 positions matching TRBD1. This CDR3 spans 14 amino acids. With V trimmed by 3 bases and J by 3 bases, 5 bases remained unmatched. Germline loops: CDR1 SGDLS, CDR2 YYNGEE. The CDR3 nucleotides are TGTGCCAGCAGCGCAGGGACAGGTGACTACGAGCAGTACTTC. This encodes CASSAGTGDYEQYF.

The rearrangement uses TRBV27 and TRBJ2-7; 11 bases match TRBD2. From germline, CDR1 is MNHEY and CDR2 SMNVEV (reference sequence). With V trimmed by 8 bases and J by 9 bases, 12 bases remained unmatched. This CDR3 comprises 14 residues. In DNA, the CDR3 is TGTGCCAGCGCCCCGGGGACTAGCGGAGCACCGCAGTACTTC. This translates into CASAPGTSGAPQYF.

Regarding this clone: The same CDR3 arises from other DNA sequences in this sample as well. This rearrangement joins TRBV2 to TRBJ1-4, with D unresolved. Germline V lookup: CDR1 SNHLY, CDR2 FYNNEI. The V end was cut by 7 bases, the J end by 5 bases, with 11 bases between. The CDR3 spans 13 residues. This CDR3 is CASNRYGNEKLFF. CDR3 nucleotide sequence: TGTGCCAGCAATCGGTACGGGAATGAAAAACTGTTTTTT.

The CDR3 sequence: CASSFSRAYEQYF. CDR3 nucleotide sequence: TGTGCCAGCAGCTTCTCGAGGGCCTACGAGCAGTACTTC. V gene TRBV13 combines with J gene TRBJ2-7; weak D call: TRBD2 (5 bases). The germline gives CDR1 PRHDT, CDR2 FYEKMQ (reference sequence). CDR3 length equals 13 residues. Trimming pared 3 bases from V and 2 bases from J, leaving 8 bases between.